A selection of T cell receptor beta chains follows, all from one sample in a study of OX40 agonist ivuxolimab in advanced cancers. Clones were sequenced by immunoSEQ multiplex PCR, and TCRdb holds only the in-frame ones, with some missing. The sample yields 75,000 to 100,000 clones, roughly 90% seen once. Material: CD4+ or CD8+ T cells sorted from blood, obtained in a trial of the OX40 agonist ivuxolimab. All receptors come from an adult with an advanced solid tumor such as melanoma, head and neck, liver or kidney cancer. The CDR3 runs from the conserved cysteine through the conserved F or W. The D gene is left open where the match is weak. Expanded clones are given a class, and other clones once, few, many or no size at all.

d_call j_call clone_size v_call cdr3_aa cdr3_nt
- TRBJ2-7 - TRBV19 CASSYGTELYEQYF TGTGCCAGTAGTTACGGGACGGAACTCTACGAGCAGTACTTC
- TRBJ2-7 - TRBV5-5 CASSFILTGKDYEQYF TGTGCCAGCAGCTTCATACTCACCGGGAAGGACTACGAGCAGTACTTC
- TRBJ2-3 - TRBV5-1 CASRPEGADTQYF TGCGCCAGCAGGCCTGAGGGTGCAGATACGCAGTATTTT
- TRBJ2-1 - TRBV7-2 CASSLLDRTRRSSYNEQFF TGTGCCAGCAGCTTACTTGATCGGACACGAAGGAGCTCCTACAATGAGCAGTTCTTC
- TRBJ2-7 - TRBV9 CASSVASRTNEQYF TGTGCCAGCAGCGTAGCCAGCAGGACGAACGAGCAGTACTTC
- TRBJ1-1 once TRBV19 CASSKGSVNTEAFF TGTGCCAGTAGTAAGGGATCCGTTAACACTGAAGCTTTCTTT
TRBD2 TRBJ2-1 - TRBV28 CASSFRAVPGLAREANEQFF TGTGCCAGCAGTTTTAGGGCAGTCCCGGGACTAGCAAGAGAGGCCAATGAGCAGTTCTTC
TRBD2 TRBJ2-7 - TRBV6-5 CASTVSGSGSGEQYF TGTGCCAGCACCGTAAGCGGGAGCGGTTCGGGCGAGCAGTACTTC
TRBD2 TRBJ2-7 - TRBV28 CASTPGLVREQYF TGTGCCAGCACTCCGGGACTAGTGAGGGAGCAGTACTTC
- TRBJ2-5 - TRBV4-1 CASSQDLFSQETQYF TGCGCCAGCAGCCAAGATTTGTTTAGTCAGGAGACCCAGTACTTC
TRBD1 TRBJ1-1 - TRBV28 CASSEGARNTEAFF TGTGCCAGCAGCGAGGGGGCGCGGAACACTGAAGCTTTCTTT
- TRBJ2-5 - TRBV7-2 CASSATRQETQYF TGTGCCAGCAGCGCCACCAGACAAGAGACCCAGTACTTC
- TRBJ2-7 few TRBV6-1 CASSEGGYEQYF TGTGCCAGCAGTGAAGGGGGCTACGAGCAGTACTTC
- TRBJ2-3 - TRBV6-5 CASRGLRTDTQYF TGTGCCAGCAGGGGACTGCGCACAGATACGCAGTATTTT
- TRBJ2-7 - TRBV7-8 CASSLIRRDGDYEQYF TGTGCCAGCAGCTTAATTCGCCGGGACGGAGACTACGAGCAGTACTTC
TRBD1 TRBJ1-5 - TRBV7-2 CASSLVPMDRNQPQHF TGTGCCAGCAGCTTAGTCCCCATGGACAGGAATCAGCCCCAGCATTTT
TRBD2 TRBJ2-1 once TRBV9 CASSKVTGLSYNEQFF TGTGCCAGCAGCAAAGTCACGGGACTATCCTACAATGAGCAGTTCTTC
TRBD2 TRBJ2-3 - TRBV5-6 CASRELAGSTDTQYF TGTGCCAGCAGGGAGCTAGCGGGGTCCACAGATACGCAGTATTTT
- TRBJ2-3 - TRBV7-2 CASSLGPFKDTQYF TGTGCCAGCAGCTTAGGGCCATTCAAAGATACGCAGTATTTT
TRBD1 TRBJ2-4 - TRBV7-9 CASSSWTGTAKNIQYF TGTGCCAGCAGCTCCTGGACAGGGACTGCCAAAAACATTCAGTACTTC
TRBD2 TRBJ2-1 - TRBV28 CASSPPGGSNEQFF TGTGCCAGCAGTCCACCGGGGGGGAGCAATGAGCAGTTCTTC
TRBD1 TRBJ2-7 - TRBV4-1 CASSPPGTGTYEQYF TGCGCCAGCAGCCCCCCGGGGACAGGAACCTACGAGCAGTACTTC
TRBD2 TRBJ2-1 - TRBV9 CASSPWTSGNNEQFF TGTGCCAGCAGCCCCTGGACTAGCGGCAACAATGAGCAGTTCTTC
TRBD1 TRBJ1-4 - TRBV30 CAWSKPGQGAEKLFF TGTGCCTGGAGCAAACCGGGACAGGGTGCCGAAAAACTGTTTTTT
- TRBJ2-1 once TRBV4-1 CASSHLSYNEQFF TGCGCCAGCAGCCATTTATCCTACAATGAGCAGTTCTTC
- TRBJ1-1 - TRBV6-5 CASSYQGINTEAFF TGTGCCAGCAGTTATCAGGGGATAAACACTGAAGCTTTCTTT
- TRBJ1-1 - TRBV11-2 CASSLRRVPDTEAFF TGTGCCAGCAGCTTACGAAGGGTCCCGGACACTGAAGCTTTCTTT
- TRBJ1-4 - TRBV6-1 CASRPGKTNEKLFF TGTGCCAGCAGGCCAGGGAAGACTAATGAAAAACTGTTTTTT
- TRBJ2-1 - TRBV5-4 CASSLGGGRRGKKQFF TGTGCCAGCAGCTTGGGGGGTGGGAGAAGGGGAAAGAAGCAGTTCTTC
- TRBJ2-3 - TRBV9 CASSTEPGRDTQYF TGTGCCAGCAGCACTGAACCGGGGCGCGATACGCAGTATTTT
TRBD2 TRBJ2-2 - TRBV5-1 CASSYSGSDVGELFF TGCGCCAGCAGCTACAGCGGGAGCGATGTCGGGGAGCTGTTTTTT
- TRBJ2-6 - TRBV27 CASSLTGGANVLTF TGTGCCAGCAGTTTGACTGGTGGGGCCAACGTCCTGACTTTC
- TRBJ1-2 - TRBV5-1 CASRPDVGVFGYTF TGCGCCAGCAGGCCAGACGTGGGAGTTTTTGGATACACCTTC
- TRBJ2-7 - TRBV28 CASSSSTYEQYF TGTGCCAGCAGCTCTTCCACGTACGAGCAGTACTTC
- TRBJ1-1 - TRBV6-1 CASSEGRGGAFF TGTGCCAGCAGTGAAGGTAGAGGAGGGGCTTTCTTT
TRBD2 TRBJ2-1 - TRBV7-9 CASSSTSGSSYNEQFF TGTGCCAGCAGCTCAACTAGCGGGAGCTCCTACAATGAGCAGTTCTTC
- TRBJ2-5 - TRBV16 CASSQIQQQTQYF TGTGCCAGCAGCCAAATACAGCAGCAGACCCAGTACTTC
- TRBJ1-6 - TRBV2 CASRMGEPTRSPLHF TGTGCCAGCCGGATGGGGGAACCAACGCGTTCACCCCTCCACTTT
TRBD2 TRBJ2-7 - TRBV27 CASSPSSGGGLYEQYF TGTGCCAGCAGTCCCTCCAGCGGGGGCGGATTATACGAGCAGTACTTC
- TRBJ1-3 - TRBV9 CASSVVPGSSGNTIYF TGTGCCAGCAGCGTAGTTCCGGGCAGCTCTGGAAACACCATATATTTT
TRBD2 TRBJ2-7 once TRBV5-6 CASSLFSGRAREQYF TGTGCCAGCAGCTTGTTTAGCGGGAGGGCCCGCGAGCAGTACTTC
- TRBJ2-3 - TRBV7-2 CASSLDSSTDTQYF TGTGCCAGCAGCTTAGATTCCTCCACAGATACGCAGTATTTT
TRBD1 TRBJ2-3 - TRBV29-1 CSVDTGEDTQYF TGCAGCGTGGATACAGGGGAAGATACGCAGTATTTT
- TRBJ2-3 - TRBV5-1 CASSLVFKDTQYF TGCGCCAGCAGCTTGGTCTTTAAGGATACGCAGTATTTT